This T cell receptor beta chain was recovered during a study of long-term antiretroviral therapy in people with HIV. Overall study findings and caveats: It was observed that HIV repertoires exhibited narrower CDR3 length ranges than controls.

V lost 0 bases and J lost 4, with 10 bases in between. Germline V gene lookup returns CDR1 SGDLS and CDR2 YYNGEE. This CDR3 is 14 amino acids long. Note on this clone: Its target is unknown.

Treatment for all HIV-infected participants took place in the United States. Version v3.0 of the immunoSEQ assay ran at survey level. Assay used: immunoSEQ multiplex PCR; TCRdb lists only in-frame clones, some missing. The table has roughly 30,000 clones, around three quarters seen once; the top ten hold roughly 7.3%. The sequence was obtained from a man between 40 and 49 years old with HIV. The chain joins TRBV9 to TRBJ1-2; D is uncertain. The sequencing here drew on unsorted PBMCs, taken 0.3 years after starting antiretroviral therapy. CDR3 protein: CASSVAPGLYGYTF. The CDR3 coding sequence is TGTGCCAGCAGCGTAGCTCCTGGGCTCTATGGCTACACCTTC.